These 19 T cell receptor beta chains were all obtained from the same sample, sequenced in a study of T and B cells in COVID-19 patients. BIOMED2 TRB-A/B primer pools were used in multiplex TRB PCR. From the multiplex PCR reads, TCRdb called clonotypes with MiXCR, one entry per CDR3 protein. Found here are roughly 11,000 distinct CDR3 sequences, around 30% of them singletons; the top ten hold around 27%. TRB was amplified from approximately 250-480 ng of blood genomic DNA. Sequencing was performed on blood. Source of these receptors: a human donor who had recovered from COVID-19.

The genes are TRBV6-5 and TRBJ1-2, with a possible D match to TRBD1 (5 bases). There are 13 residues in the CDR3. The germline V gene has CDR1 MNHEY and CDR2 SVGAGI. V was pared by 7 bases and J by 1 base, with 10 bases between. The CDR3 coding sequence is TGTGCCAGCAACCGACAGAGTAACTATGGCTACACCTTC. This codes for CASNRQSNYGYTF.

Only a few counts were recorded for this clonotype. The CDR3: CATSVATGGTDTQYF. CDR3 DNA: TGTGCCACCAGTGTTGCGACCGGTGGGACAGATACGCAGTATTTT. This sequence joins TRBV24-1 and TRBJ2-3, with D uncertain. This CDR3 region has 15 residues. Germline lookup yields CDR1 KGHDR and CDR2 SFDVKD. Trimming shortened V by 5 bases and J by 3 bases, and 14 bases separated the two germline ends.

J is TRBJ2-1 and V is TRBV12-3 or TRBV12-4; TRBD2 agrees at 8 bases. The J segment lost 1 base and the V segment lost 3 bases, leaving 14 bases of the junction unmatched. The CDR3 runs to 19 residues. The chain's CDR3 is CASSLRGIAGLQSYNEQFF. In DNA form, the CDR3 reads TGTGCCAGCAGTTTGCGGGGGATAGCGGGACTCCAATCCTACAATGAGCAGTTCTTC.

The sample holds many counts of this clonotype. This chain joins TRBV18 and TRBJ2-3; 10 bases are a match to TRBD2. V shed 1 base, J shed 2 bases, and the junction held 3 bases outside the gene matches. CDR3 length: 16 amino acids. CDR1 and CDR2 (germline): KGHSH, LQKENI. CDR3 in amino acids: CASSPRTSGLTDTQYF. CDR3 in DNA: TGTGCCAGCTCACCACGGACTAGCGGTCTCACAGATACGCAGTATTTT.

This clonotype was seen ten or more times. The chain uses TRBV18 and TRBJ1-4; the D gene is possibly TRBD1 (5 bases). Germline-derived CDR1 and CDR2 are KGHSH and LQKENI. Trimming removed 4 bases from V and 7 bases from J, with 10 bases in between. The CDR3 covers 13 residues. CDR3 amino acids: CASSRMGGEKLFF. CDR3 nucleotide sequence: TGTGCCAGCTCACGAATGGGGGGTGAAAAACTGTTTTTT.

This clonotype came up many times. The genes are TRBV6-5 and TRBJ2-7, with 9 bases that match TRBD2. Germline assignment: CDR1 MNHEY and CDR2 SVGAGI. The trim removed 6 bases at V and 2 bases at J, leaving 8 bases unmatched. The CDR3 length is 15 residues. In nucleotides, the CDR3 is TGTGCCAGCAGGCTAAGCGGGGGGTTGACCTACGAGCAGTACTTC. Translating gives CASRLSGGLTYEQYF.

V gene TRBV7-2 combines with J gene TRBJ2-5; 9 nucleotides align to TRBD1. Losses at the gene ends were 5 bases for V and 6 bases for J; bases not matched to a gene: 7. CDR3 length: 14 residues. CDR1 SGHTA and CDR2 FQGNSA come from the germline V gene. The CDR3 here is CASSVGQGKQTQYF. In DNA form, the CDR3 reads TGTGCCAGCAGCGTGGGACAGGGCAAACAGACCCAGTACTTC.

V and J are TRBV7-2 and TRBJ2-1; D may be TRBD2 (7 bases). This CDR3 is built from 16 residues. Per the germline V gene, CDR1 is SGHTA and CDR2 is FQGNSA. V was cut by 2 bases and J by 4 bases, with 15 bases left in between. As DNA, the CDR3 is TGTGCCAGCAGCTTATGGCGGGGGCGGGAATACAATGAGCAGTTCTTC. It translates to CASSLWRGREYNEQFF.

The V gene is TRBV30, the J gene TRBJ2-3; 9 bases are shared with TRBD2. With V trimmed by 0 bases and J by 3 bases, 10 bases remained unmatched. Per the germline V gene, CDR1 is GTSNPN and CDR2 is SVGIG (reference sequence). The CDR3 totals 17 residues. CDR3 residues: CAWSVLGGRAGTDTQYF. The DNA for the CDR3 is TGTGCCTGGAGTGTACTTGGCGGGAGGGCCGGAACAGATACGCAGTATTTT. Supplemented by reference TRBV30 and TRBJ2-3, the full variable domain reads SQTIHQWPATLVQPVGSPLSLECTVEGTSNPNLYWYRQAAGRGLQLLFYSVGIGQISSEVPQNLSASRPQDRQFILSSKKLLLSDSGFYLCAWSVLGGRAGTDTQYFGPGTRLTVL.

The gene calls are TRBV11-1 and TRBJ2-7; D is undetermined. With 8 bases removed from V and 3 bases from J, the gap between germline ends came to 5 bases. Looked up from germline, CDR1 is SGHAT and CDR2 is FQDESV (reference sequence). CDR3 length equals 10 residues. The CDR3 coding sequence is TGTGCCAGCCGACACTACGAGCAGTACTTC. Its translation is CASRHYEQYF.

In this sample, this clonotype turned up a few times. The chain joins TRBV28 to TRBJ2-7, with D maybe TRBD1 (5 bases). CDR3 size: 12 residues. V lost 2 bases, J lost 4 bases, and 6 bases lay in between. Germline V gene lookup returns CDR1 MDHEN and CDR2 SYDVKM. The CDR3 reads CASSLRTYEQYF. The DNA for the CDR3 is TGTGCCAGCAGTTTAAGGACATACGAGCAGTACTTC.

This clonotype was observed a handful of times. This chain connects TRBV27 to TRBJ2-1, with 7 bases matching TRBD2. V lost 5 bases and J lost 8; bases outside the gene matches: 12. Germline CDR1 MNHEY, CDR2 SMNVEV (reference sequence). This CDR3 comprises 15 residues. CDR3 sequence: CASSSLVGGFYEQFF. The CDR3 DNA follows: TGTGCCAGCAGTAGTTTAGTGGGAGGGTTTTATGAGCAGTTCTTC.

This clonotype ranks as medium-sized. The chain couples TRBV5-4 to TRBJ2-4; D remains unclear. V lost 1 base to trimming and J lost 8 bases, with 10 bases between them. CDR3 size: 13 residues. Germline CDR1 and CDR2: SGHNT and YYREEE (reference sequence). The CDR3: CASSLKYGDIQYF. The CDR3 DNA is TGTGCCAGCAGCTTGAAGTATGGGGACATTCAGTACTTC. Looking up the rest from reference TRBV5-4 and TRBJ2-4 gives the full variable domain: ETGVTQSPTHLIKTRGQQVTLRCSSQSGHNTVSWYQQALGQGPQFIFQYYREEENGRGNFPPRFSGLQFPNYSSELNVNALELDDSALYLCASSLKYGDIQYFGAGTRLSVL.

In its sample, this clonotype was seen a few times. This chain links TRBV10-1 with TRBJ2-7; D is uncertain. The germline V gene encodes CDR1 WNHNN and CDR2 SYGVQD (reference sequence). Trimming cost V 10 bases and J 4 bases, with 17 bases left between them. CDR3 length: 13 residues. The CDR3 loop is CANRHIELYEQYF. Written as DNA, the CDR3 is TGCGCCAACCGGCATATAGAGCTGTACGAGCAGTACTTC.

With regard to this clonotype: Being one base from a much bigger clone, this may be a read error. The rearrangement links TRBV19 to TRBJ2-6; the D gene is possibly TRBD1 (5 bases). The CDR3 contains 16 residues. Germline V lookup: CDR1 LNHDA, CDR2 SQIVND (reference sequence). Trimming took off 3 bases at V and 2 bases at J, with 11 bases between the two ends. The CDR3, as DNA: TGTGCCAGTAGTATGACAGCGTTGGCTGGGGCCAACGTCCTGACTTTC. This codes for CASSMTALAGANVLTF.

The chain has TRBV6-1 and TRBJ1-5; D gene unclear. CDR1 and CDR2 from the germline V gene are MNHNS and SASEGT. This CDR3 comprises 15 residues. Trimming took off 7 bases at V and 7 bases at J, with 20 bases between the two ends. Here the CDR3 DNA reads TGTGCCAGCATTCACAGAATCAAGGGTGAGCAGCCCCAGCATTTT. Its protein is CASIHRIKGEQPQHF.

This clonotype has more than one count but fewer than ten. V and J are TRBV12-3 or TRBV12-4 and TRBJ2-7; D may be TRBD1 or TRBD2 (5 bases each). CDR3 length: 17 residues. Trimming stripped 6 bases from V and 4 bases from J, with 25 bases between. The CDR3 sequence: CASSQAPGAVPRYEQYF. The CDR3 DNA reads as TGTGCCAGCAGCCAAGCCCCCGGGGCCGTCCCGAGGTACGAGCAGTACTTC.

This clonotype was seen a handful of times. The J gene is TRBJ1-6, the V gene TRBV6-2 or TRBV6-3; D uncertain. The V end lost 4 bases, the J end lost 10 bases, and 14 bases lay between the germline ends. The CDR3 has 14 residues. Germline loops: CDR1 MNHEY, CDR2 SVGEGT. CDR3 sequence reads: CASSLSGTGSPLHF. In DNA, the CDR3 is TGTGCCAGCAGTTTATCCGGTACGGGCTCACCCCTCCACTTT.

By share of the sample, this clonotype is medium-sized. This chain links TRBV6-5 with TRBJ2-6, with D possibly being TRBD1 (6 bases). The CDR3 sequence is 14 residues long. Trimming shortened V by 7 bases and J by 5 bases, and 12 bases separated the two germline ends. Germline CDR1 reads MNHEY; CDR2 reads SVGAGI. CDR3 in amino acids: CASNTGLRANVLTF. The CDR3 nucleotides are TGTGCCAGCAACACAGGGCTCCGGGCCAACGTCCTGACTTTC.